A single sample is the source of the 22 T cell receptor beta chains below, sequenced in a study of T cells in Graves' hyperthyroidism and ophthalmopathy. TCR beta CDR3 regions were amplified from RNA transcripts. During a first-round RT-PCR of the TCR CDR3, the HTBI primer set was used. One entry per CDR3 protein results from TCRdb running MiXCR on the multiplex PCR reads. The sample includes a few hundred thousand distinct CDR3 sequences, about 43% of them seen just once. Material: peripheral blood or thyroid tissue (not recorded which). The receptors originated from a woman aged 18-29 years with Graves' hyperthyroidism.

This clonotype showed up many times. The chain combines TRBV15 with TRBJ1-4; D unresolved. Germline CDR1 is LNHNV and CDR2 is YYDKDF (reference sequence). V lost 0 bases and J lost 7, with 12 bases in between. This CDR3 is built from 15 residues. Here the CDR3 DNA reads TGTGCCACCAGCAGAGAAACCTCGGGGAGTGAAAAACTGTTTTTT. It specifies CATSRETSGSEKLFF.

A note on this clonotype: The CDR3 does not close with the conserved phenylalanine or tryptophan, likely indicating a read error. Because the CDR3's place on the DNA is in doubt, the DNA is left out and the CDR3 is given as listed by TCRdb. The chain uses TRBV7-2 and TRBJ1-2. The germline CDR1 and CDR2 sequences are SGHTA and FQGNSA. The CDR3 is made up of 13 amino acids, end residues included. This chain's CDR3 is CASSLDFGIGYAL.

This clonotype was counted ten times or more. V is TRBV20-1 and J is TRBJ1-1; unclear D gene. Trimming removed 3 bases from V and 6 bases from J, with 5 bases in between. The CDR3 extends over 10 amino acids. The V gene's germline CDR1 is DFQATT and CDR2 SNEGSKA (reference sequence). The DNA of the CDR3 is TGCAGTGCTAGTCTCGCTGAAGCTTTCTTT. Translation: CSASLAEAFF.

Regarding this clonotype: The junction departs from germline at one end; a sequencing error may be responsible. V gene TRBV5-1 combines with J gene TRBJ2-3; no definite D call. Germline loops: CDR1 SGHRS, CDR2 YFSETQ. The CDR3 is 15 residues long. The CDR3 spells CASSLVNPSTDTQYF. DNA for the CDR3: TGCGCCAGCAGCTTGGTGAACCCGAGCACGGATACGCAGTATTTT.

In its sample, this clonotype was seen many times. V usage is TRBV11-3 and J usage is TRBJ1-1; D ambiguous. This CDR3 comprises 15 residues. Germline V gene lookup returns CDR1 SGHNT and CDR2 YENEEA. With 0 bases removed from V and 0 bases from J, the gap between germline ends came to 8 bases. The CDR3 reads CASSLDLLVNTEAFF. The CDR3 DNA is TGTGCCAGCAGCTTAGATCTCTTGGTGAACACTGAAGCTTTCTTT.

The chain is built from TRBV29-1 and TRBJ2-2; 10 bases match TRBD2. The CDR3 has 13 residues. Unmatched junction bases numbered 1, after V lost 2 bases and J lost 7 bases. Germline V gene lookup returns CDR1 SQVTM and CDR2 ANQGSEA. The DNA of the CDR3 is TGCAGCGTTGAATTAGCGGGAGGCGGGGAGCTGTTTTTT. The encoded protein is CSVELAGGGELFF.

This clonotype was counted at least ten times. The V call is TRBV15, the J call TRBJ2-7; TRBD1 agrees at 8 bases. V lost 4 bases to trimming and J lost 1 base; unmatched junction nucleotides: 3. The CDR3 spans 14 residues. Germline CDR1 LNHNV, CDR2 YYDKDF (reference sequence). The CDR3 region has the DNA TGTGCCACCAGCAAGGGACAGGCATCCTACGAGCAGTACTTC. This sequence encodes CATSKGQASYEQYF.

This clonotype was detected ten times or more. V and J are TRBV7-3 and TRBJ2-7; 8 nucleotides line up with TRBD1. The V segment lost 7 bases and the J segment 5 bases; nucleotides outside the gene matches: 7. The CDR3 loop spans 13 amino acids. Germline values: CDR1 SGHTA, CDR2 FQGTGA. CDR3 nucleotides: TGTGCCAGCACCAAACGACAGGGGAACGAGCAGTACTTC. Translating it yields CASTKRQGNEQYF.

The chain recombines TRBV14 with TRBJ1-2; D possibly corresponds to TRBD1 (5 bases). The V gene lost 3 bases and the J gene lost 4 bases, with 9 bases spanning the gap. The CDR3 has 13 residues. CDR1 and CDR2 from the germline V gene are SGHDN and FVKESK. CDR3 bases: TGTGCCAGCAGCCAGGACACAGTCTATGGCTACACCTTC. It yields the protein CASSQDTVYGYTF.

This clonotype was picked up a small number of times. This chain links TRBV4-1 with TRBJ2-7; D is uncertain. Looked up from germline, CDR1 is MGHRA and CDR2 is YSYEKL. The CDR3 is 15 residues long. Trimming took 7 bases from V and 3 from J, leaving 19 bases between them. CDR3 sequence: CASTSGDESLYEQYF. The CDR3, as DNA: TGCGCCAGCACTTCCGGCGACGAATCCCTCTACGAGCAGTACTTC.

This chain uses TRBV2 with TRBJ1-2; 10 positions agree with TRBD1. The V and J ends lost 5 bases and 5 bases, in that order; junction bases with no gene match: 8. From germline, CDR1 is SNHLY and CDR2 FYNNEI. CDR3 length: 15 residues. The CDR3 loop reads CASSIPGQGFYGYTF. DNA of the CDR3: TGTGCCAGCAGTATACCGGGACAGGGGTTTTATGGCTACACCTTC.

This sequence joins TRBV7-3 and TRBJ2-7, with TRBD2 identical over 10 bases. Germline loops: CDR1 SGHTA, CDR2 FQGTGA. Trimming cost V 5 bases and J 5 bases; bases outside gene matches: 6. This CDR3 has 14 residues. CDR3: CASSTAGGRNEQYF. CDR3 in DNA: TGTGCCAGCAGCACAGCGGGAGGGCGCAACGAGCAGTACTTC.

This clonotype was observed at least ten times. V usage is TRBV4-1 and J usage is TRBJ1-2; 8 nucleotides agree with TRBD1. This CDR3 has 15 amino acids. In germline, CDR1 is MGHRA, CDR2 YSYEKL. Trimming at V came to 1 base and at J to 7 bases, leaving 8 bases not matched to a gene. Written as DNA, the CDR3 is TGCGCCAGCAGCCAAGCCGCCGGACAGGGCGGTGGCTACACCTTC. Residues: CASSQAAGQGGGYTF.

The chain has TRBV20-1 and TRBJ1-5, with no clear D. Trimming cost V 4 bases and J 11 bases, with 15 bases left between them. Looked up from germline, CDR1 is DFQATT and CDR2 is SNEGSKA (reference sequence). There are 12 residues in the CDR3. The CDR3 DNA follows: TGCAGTGCTAAGGCGGGAACAGAGACCCAGCATTTT. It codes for CSAKAGTETQHF.

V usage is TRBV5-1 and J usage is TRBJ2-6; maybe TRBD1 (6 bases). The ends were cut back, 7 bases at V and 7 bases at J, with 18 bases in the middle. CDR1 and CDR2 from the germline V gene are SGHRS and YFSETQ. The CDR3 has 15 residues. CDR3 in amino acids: CASRDTDTEANVLTF. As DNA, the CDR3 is TGCGCCAGCCGGGACACGGACACTGAAGCCAACGTCCTGACTTTC.

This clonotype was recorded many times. The CDR3 spells CATSDLQSYGYTF. The CDR3 bases are TGTGCCACCAGTGACCTTCAAAGCTATGGCTACACCTTC. This chain joins TRBV24-1 and TRBJ1-2; D ambiguous. The CDR3 has 13 amino acids. Trimming stripped 4 bases from V and 4 bases from J, with 9 bases between. From germline, CDR1 is KGHDR and CDR2 SFDVKD.

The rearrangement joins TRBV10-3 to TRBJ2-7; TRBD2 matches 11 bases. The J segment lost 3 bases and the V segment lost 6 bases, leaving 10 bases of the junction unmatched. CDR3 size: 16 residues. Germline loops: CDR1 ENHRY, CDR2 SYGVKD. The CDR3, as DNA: TGTGCCATCAGGGCCGGGACTAGCGGTTTGGGCTACGAGCAGTACTTC. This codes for CAIRAGTSGLGYEQYF.

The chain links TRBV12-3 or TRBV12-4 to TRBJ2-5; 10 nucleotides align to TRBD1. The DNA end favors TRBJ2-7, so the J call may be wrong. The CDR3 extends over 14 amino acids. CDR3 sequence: CASSPTGGPCEQYF. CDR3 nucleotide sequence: TGTGCCAGCAGCCCGACAGGGGGCCCCTGCGAGCAGTACTTC.

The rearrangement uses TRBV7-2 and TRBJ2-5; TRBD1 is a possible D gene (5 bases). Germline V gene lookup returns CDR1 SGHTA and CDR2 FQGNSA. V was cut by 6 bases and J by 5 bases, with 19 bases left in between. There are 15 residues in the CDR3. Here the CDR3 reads CASRTRRGARETQYF. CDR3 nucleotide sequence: TGTGCCAGCAGAACCAGAAGGGGTGCTCGGGAGACCCAGTACTTC.

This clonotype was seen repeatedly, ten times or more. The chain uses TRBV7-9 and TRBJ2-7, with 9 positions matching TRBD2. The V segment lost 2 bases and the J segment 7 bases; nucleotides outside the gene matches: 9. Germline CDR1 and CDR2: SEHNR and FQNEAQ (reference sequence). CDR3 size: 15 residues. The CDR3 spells CASSLLAGGPGEQYF. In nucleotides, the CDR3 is TGTGCCAGCAGCTTACTGGCGGGAGGGCCGGGGGAGCAGTACTTC.

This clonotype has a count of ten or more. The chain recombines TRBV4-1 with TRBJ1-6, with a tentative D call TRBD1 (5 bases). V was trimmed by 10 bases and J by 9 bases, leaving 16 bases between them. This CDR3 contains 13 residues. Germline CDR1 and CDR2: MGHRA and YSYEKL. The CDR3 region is CATRRGGGSPLHF. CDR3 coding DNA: TGCGCCACCCGGCGGGGCGGAGGTTCACCCCTCCACTTT.

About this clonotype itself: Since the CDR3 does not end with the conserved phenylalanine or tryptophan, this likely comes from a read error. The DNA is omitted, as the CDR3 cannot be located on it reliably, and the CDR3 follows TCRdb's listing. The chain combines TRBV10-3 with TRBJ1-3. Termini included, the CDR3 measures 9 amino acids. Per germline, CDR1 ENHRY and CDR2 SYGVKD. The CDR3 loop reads CAISQLGNT.